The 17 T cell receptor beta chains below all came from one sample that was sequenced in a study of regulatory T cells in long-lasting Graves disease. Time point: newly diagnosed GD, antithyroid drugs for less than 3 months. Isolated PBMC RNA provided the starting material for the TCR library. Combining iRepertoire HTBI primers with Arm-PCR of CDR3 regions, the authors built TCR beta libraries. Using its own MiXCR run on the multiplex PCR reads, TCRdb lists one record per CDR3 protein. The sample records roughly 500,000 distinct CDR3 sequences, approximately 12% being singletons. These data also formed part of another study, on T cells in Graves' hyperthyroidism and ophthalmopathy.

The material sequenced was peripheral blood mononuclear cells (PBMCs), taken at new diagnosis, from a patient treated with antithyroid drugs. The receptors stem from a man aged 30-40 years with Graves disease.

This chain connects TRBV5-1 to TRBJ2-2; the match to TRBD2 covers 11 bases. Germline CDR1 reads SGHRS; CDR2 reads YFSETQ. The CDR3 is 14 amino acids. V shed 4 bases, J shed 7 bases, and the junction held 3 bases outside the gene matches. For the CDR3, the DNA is TGCGCCAGCAGCCCGACTAGCGGGATCGGGGAGCTGTTTTTT. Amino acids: CASSPTSGIGELFF.

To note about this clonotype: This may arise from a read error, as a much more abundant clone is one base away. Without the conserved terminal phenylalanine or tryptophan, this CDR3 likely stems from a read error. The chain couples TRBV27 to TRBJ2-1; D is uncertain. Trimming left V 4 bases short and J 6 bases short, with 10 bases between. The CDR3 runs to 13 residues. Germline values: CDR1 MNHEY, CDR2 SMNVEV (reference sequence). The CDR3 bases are TGTGCCAGCAGTTCGCCCATAGTCAATGAGCAGTTCCTC. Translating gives CASSSPIVNEQFL.

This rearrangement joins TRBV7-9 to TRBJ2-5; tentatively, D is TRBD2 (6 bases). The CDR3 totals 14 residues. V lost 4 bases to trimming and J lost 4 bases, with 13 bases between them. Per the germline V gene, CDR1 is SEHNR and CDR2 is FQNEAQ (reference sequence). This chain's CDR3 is CASSSRGFLETQYF. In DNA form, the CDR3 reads TGTGCCAGCAGCTCCCGGGGGTTTTTAGAGACCCAGTACTTC.

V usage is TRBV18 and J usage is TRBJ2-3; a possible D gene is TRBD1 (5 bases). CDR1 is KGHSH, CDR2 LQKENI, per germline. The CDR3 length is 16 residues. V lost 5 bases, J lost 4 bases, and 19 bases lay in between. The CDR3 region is CASSWTRGEGADTQYF. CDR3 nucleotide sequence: TGTGCCAGCTCATGGACAAGGGGCGAAGGCGCAGATACGCAGTATTTT. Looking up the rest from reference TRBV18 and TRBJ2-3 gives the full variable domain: NAGVMQNPRHLVRRRGQEARLRCSPMKGHSHVYWYRQLPEEGLKFMVYLQKENIIDESGMPKERFSAEFPKEGPSILRIQQVVRGDSAAYFCASSWTRGEGADTQYFGPGTRLTVL.

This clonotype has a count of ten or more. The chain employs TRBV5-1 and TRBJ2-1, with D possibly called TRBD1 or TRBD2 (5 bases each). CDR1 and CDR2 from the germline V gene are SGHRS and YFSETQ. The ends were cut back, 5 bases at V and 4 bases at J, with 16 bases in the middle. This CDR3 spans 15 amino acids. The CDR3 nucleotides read TGCGCCAGCAGTAGGGGCAGCGGATTATACAATGAGCAGTTCTTC. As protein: CASSRGSGLYNEQFF.

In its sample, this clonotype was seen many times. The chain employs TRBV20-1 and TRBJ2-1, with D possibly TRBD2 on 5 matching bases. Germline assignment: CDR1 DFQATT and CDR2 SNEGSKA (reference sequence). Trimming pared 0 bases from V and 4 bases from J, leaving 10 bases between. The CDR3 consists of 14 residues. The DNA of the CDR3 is TGCAGTGCTAGAGAACCTAGCCAGTACAATGAGCAGTTCTTC. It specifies CSAREPSQYNEQFF.

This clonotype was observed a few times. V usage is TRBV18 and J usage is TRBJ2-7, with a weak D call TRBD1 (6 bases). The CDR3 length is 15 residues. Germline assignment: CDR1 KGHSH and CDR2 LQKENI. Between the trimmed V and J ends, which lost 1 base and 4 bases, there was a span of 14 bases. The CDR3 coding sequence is TGTGCCAGCTCACCACGGTCAGGGGCAGCTTACGAGCAGTACTTC. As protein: CASSPRSGAAYEQYF.

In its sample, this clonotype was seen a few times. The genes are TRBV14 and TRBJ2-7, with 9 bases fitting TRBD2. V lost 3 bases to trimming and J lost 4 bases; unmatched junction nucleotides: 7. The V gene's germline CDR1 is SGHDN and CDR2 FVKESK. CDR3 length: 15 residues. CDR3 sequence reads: CASSHGLAKRYEQYF. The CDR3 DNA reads TGTGCCAGCAGCCACGGACTAGCGAAGCGTTACGAGCAGTACTTC.

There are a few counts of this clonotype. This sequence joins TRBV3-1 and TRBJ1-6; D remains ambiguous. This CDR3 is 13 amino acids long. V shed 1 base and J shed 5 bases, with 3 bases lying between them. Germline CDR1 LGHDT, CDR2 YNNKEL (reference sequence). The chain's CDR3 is CASSQGNNSPLHF. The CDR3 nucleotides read TGTGCCAGCAGCCAAGGAAATAATTCACCCCTCCACTTT.

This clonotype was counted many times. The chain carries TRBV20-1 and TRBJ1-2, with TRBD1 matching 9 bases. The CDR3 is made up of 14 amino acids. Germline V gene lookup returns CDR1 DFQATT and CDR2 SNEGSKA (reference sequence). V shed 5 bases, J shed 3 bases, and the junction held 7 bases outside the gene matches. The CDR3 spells CSAPTGTGHYGYTF. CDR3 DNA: TGCAGTGCTCCAACCGGGACAGGGCACTATGGCTACACCTTC.

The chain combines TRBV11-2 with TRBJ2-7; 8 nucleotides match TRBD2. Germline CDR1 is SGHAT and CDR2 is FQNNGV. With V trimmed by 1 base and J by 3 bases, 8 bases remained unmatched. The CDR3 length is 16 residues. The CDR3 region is CASSLGPAGDGYEQYF. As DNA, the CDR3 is TGTGCCAGCAGCTTAGGCCCAGCGGGAGACGGCTACGAGCAGTACTTC.

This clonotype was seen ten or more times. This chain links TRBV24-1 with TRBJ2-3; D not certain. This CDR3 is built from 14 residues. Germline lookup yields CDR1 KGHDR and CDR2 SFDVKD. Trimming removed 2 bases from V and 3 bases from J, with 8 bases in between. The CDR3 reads CATSDSRRTDTQYF. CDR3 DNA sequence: TGTGCCACCAGTGATTCGCGCAGAACAGATACGCAGTATTTT.

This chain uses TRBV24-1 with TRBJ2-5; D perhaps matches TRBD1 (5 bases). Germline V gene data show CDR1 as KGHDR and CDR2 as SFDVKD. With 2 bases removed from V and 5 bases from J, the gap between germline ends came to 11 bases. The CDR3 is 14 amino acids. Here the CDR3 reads CATSDSPGKETQYF. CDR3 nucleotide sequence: TGTGCCACCAGTGATTCCCCAGGGAAGGAGACCCAGTACTTC.

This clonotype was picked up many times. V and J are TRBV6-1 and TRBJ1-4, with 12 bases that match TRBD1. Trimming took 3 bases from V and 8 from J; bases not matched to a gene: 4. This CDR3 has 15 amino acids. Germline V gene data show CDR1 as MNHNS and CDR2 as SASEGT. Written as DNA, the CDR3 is TGTGCCAGCAGTGAGCCGGGACAGGGGGCGGAAAAACTGTTTTTT. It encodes CASSEPGQGAEKLFF.

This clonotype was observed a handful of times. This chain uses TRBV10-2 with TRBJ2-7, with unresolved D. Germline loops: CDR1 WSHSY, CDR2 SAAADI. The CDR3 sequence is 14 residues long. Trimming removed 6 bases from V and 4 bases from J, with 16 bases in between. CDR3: CASRLDSRSYEQYF. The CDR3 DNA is TGCGCCAGCAGGTTGGATAGCAGGAGTTACGAGCAGTACTTC.

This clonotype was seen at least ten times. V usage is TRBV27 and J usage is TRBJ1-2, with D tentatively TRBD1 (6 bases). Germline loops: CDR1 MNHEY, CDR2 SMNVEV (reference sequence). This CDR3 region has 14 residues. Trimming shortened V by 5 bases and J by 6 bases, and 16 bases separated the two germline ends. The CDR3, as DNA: TGTGCCAGCAGTCCGCGACAGGTCGGAGATGGCTACACCTTC. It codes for CASSPRQVGDGYTF.

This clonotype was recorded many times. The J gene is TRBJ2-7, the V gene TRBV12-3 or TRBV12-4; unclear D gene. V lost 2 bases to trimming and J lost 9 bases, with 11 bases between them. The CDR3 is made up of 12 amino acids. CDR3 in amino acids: CASSLMAGAQYF. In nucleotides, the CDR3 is TGTGCCAGCAGTTTAATGGCAGGAGCGCAGTACTTC.